The rows below give T cell receptor beta chains drawn from one sample of a study of CD8 T cells in ankylosing spondylitis. One entry per CDR3 protein results from TCRdb running MiXCR on the 5' RACE reads. The profile shows around 130,000 distinct CDR3 sequences, around 7% of them singletons. Specimen: blood, either unsorted or a sorted T cell fraction (not recorded which). These receptors were taken from a male donor with ankylosing spondylitis or in good health (not recorded which). Each CDR3 is given with its conserved first and last residue. A D gene is named only where the DNA matches it firmly. Size is stated for part of the rows, as once, few or many counts, or as a class when the clone is expanded.

d_call clone_size j_call v_call cdr3_aa cdr3_nt
TRBD1 many TRBJ2-3 TRBV5-1 CASSPRDRGLTDTQYF TGCGCCAGCAGCCCACGGGACAGGGGTCTGACAGATACGCAGTATTTT
- many TRBJ2-5 TRBV20-1 CSARDRRGKETQYF TGCAGTGCTAGAGATCGGCGGGGAAAAGAGACCCAGTACTTC
TRBD2 many TRBJ2-1 TRBV19 CASSNQPSGTSEQFF TGTGCCAGTAGTAACCAACCTAGCGGGACCAGTGAGCAGTTCTTC
TRBD2 few TRBJ2-1 TRBV7-8 CASSLELAGGLEQFF TGTGCCAGCAGCTTAGAACTAGCGGGGGGCCTTGAGCAGTTCTTC
- few TRBJ2-7 TRBV7-2 CASSLSSRRAEQYF TGTGCCAGCAGCTTAAGCTCCCGCAGGGCCGAGCAGTACTTC
- many TRBJ2-2 TRBV5-1 CASSFREGTGELFF TGCGCCAGCAGCTTCAGGGAAGGCACCGGGGAGCTGTTTTTT
- many TRBJ2-5 TRBV29-1 CSVGLRVVQETQYF TGCAGCGTTGGTTTGCGGGTCGTACAAGAGACCCAGTACTTC
- few TRBJ2-3 TRBV3-1 CASSLKLAELTDTQYF TGTGCCAGCAGCCTCAAGTTAGCGGAGCTCACAGATACGCAGTATTTT
TRBD1 many TRBJ2-7 TRBV11-2 CASSLMAGGEQYF TGTGCCAGCAGCTTAATGGCAGGGGGCGAGCAGTACTTC
TRBD2 many TRBJ2-1 TRBV9 CASSVVAGGLNEQFF TGTGCCAGCAGCGTAGTTGCGGGGGGTCTCAATGAGCAGTTCTTC
- many TRBJ2-1 TRBV20-1 CSATRNNEQFF TGCAGTGCTACCCGGAACAATGAGCAGTTCTTC
- many TRBJ2-3 TRBV12-3/TRBV12-4 CASKLTRLVTQYF TGTGCCAGCAAGCTTACTCGACTAGTCACGCAGTATTTT
- many TRBJ2-7 TRBV5-1 CASSLKEKQYF TGCGCCAGCAGCTTAAAGGAAAAGCAGTACTTC
TRBD1 many TRBJ1-6 TRBV12-3/TRBV12-4 CASSLTGRGYNSPLHF TGTGCCAGCAGTTTGACAGGGCGAGGCTATAATTCACCCCTCCACTTT
- many TRBJ1-1 TRBV7-2 CASSLVARGEAFF TGTGCCAGCAGCTTAGTTGCACGGGGTGAAGCTTTCTTT
TRBD1 - TRBJ2-1 TRBV9 CASSAGQGTRIANEQFF TGTGCCAGCAGCGCGGGACAGGGGACAAGAATCGCAAATGAGCAGTTCTTC
- few TRBJ2-2 TRBV7-3 CASSLNGGPGELFF TGTGCCAGCAGCTTAAACGGGGGGCCCGGGGAGCTGTTTTTT
- many TRBJ1-2 TRBV29-1 CSVRGGGYGYTF TGCAGCGTGCGAGGGGGTGGCTATGGCTACACCTTC